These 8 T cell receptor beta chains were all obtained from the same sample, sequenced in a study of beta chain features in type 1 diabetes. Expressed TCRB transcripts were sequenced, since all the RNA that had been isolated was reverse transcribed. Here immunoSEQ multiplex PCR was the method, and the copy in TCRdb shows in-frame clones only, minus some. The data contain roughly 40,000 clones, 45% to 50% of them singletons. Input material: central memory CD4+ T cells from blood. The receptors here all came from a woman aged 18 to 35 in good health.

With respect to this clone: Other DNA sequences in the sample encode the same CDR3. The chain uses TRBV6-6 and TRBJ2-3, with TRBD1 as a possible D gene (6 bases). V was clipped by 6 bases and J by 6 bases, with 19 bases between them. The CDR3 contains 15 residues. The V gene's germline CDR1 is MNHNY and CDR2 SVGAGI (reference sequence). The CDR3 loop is CASSNTGMDTDTQYF. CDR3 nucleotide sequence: TGTGCCAGCAGCAACACAGGGATGGACACGGATACGCAGTATTTT.

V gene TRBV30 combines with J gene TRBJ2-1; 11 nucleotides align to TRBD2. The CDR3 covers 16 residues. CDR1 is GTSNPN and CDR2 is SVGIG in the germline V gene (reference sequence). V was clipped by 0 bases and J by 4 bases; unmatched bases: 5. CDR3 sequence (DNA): TGTGCCTGGAGTGTACTGAGACTAGCGGGGTACAATGAGCAGTTCTTC. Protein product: CAWSVLRLAGYNEQFF. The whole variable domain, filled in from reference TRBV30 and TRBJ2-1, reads SQTIHQWPATLVQPVGSPLSLECTVEGTSNPNLYWYRQAAGRGLQLLFYSVGIGQISSEVPQNLSASRPQDRQFILSSKKLLLSDSGFYLCAWSVLRLAGYNEQFFGPGTRLTVL.

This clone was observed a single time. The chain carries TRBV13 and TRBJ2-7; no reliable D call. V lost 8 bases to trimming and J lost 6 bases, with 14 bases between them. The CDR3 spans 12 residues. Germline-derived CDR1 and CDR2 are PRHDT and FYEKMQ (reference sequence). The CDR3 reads CASGPWSGEQYF. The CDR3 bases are TGTGCCAGCGGTCCCTGGTCGGGCGAGCAGTACTTC.

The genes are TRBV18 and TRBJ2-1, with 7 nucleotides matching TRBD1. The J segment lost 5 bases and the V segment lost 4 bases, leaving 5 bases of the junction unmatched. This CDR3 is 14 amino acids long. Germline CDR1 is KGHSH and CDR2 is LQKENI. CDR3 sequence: CASSRDSQNNEQFF. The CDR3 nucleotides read TGTGCCAGCTCACGGGACAGTCAGAACAATGAGCAGTTCTTC.

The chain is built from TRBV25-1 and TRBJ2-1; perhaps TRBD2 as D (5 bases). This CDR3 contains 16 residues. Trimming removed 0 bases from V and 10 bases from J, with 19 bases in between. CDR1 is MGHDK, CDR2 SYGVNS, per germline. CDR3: CASSEYIGGRSAEQFF. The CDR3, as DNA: TGTGCCAGCAGTGAATATATTGGCGGGCGTTCGGCAGAGCAGTTCTTC.

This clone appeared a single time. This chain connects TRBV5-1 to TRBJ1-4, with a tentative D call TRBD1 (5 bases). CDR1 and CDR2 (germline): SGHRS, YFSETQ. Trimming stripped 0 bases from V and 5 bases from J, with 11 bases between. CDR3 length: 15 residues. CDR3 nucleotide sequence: TGCGCCAGCAGCTTGGACAACCGGGGGAATGAAAAACTGTTTTTT. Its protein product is CASSLDNRGNEKLFF.

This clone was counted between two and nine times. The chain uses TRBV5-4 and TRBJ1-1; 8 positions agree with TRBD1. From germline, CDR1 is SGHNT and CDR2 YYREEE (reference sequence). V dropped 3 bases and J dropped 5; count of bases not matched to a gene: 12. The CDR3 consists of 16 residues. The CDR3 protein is CASSSGQGRLGTEAFF. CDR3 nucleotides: TGTGCCAGCAGCTCCGGACAGGGACGCTTAGGGACTGAAGCTTTCTTT. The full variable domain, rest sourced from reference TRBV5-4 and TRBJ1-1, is ETGVTQSPTHLIKTRGQQVTLRCSSQSGHNTVSWYQQALGQGPQFIFQYYREEENGRGNFPPRFSGLQFPNYSSELNVNALELDDSALYLCASSSGQGRLGTEAFFGQGTRLTVV.

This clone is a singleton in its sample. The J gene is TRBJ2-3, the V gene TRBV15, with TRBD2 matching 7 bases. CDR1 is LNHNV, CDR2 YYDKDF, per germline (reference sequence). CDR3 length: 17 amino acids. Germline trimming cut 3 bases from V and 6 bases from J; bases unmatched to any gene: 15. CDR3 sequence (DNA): TGTGCCACCAGCAGTCGGCGGAACGGGGGGAGTAAGGATACGCAGTATTTT. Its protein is CATSSRRNGGSKDTQYF.